This passage covers 14 T cell receptor beta chains from one sample sequenced in a study of shared clonotypes between healthy human individuals. Measured with immunoSEQ multiplex PCR; TCRdb has only the in-frame clones, and not every one. This repertoire shows about a million clones, 60% to 85% found once; its top ten account for 0.89%. Sample: memory CD4+ T cells from PBMCs. As for subset: CD45RA-negative fraction. These receptors were taken from a man between 18 and 29 years old in good health. Some clones in this sample may be carry-over from other donors' samples.

The table lists this clone with a count of one. The V gene is TRBV6-5, the J gene TRBJ2-2; TRBD2 matches 7 bases. Germline V lookup: CDR1 MNHEY, CDR2 SVGAGI. The CDR3 consists of 14 residues. The junction had 7 bases not matched to a gene; V was cut back by 5 bases and J by 7 bases. The CDR3 DNA is TGTGCCAGCAGTCGGACTAGTTTCATCGGGGAGCTGTTTTTT. Protein product: CASSRTSFIGELFF.

The CDR3 spells CASSELEGARNEQFF. DNA of the CDR3: TGTGCCAGCAGTGAATTAGAGGGGGCGAGGAATGAGCAGTTCTTC. The genes are TRBV25-1 and TRBJ2-1; TRBD1 agrees at 7 bases. V dropped 1 base and J dropped 7; count of bases not matched to a gene: 7. The CDR3 consists of 15 residues. The germline CDR1 and CDR2 sequences are MGHDK and SYGVNS.

V usage is TRBV28 and J usage is TRBJ1-4; no clear D gene. The germline V gene encodes CDR1 MDHEN and CDR2 SYDVKM. Trimming removed 3 bases from V and 8 bases from J, with 16 bases in between. This CDR3 has 15 residues. The CDR3 nucleotides are TGTGCCAGCAGTTTTGAGGGTCCAGTCTGGGAAAAACTGTTTTTT. This codes for CASSFEGPVWEKLFF.

The chain employs TRBV5-4 and TRBJ2-5; D could derive from TRBD1 or TRBD2 (6 bases each). Trimming stripped 1 base from V and 5 bases from J, with 15 bases between. There are 15 residues in the CDR3. Germline loops: CDR1 SGHNT, CDR2 YYREEE (reference sequence). As DNA, the CDR3 is TGTGCCAGCAGCTTGACGGGGGCGGAGAGGGAGACCCAGTACTTC. Amino acids: CASSLTGAERETQYF. Supplemented by reference TRBV5-4 and TRBJ2-5, the full variable domain reads ETGVTQSPTHLIKTRGQQVTLRCSSQSGHNTVSWYQQALGQGPQFIFQYYREEENGRGNFPPRFSGLQFPNYSSELNVNALELDDSALYLCASSLTGAERETQYFGPGTRLLVL.

This CDR3 reads CASSHDYQETQYF. CDR3 bases: TGCGCCAGCAGCCACGACTACCAAGAGACCCAGTACTTC. This chain links TRBV4-1 with TRBJ2-5; D unresolved. V lost 3 bases to trimming and J lost 0 bases, with 5 bases between them. The CDR3 is made up of 13 amino acids. CDR1 is MGHRA, CDR2 YSYEKL, per germline.

A single count supports this clone. V gene TRBV9 combines with J gene TRBJ1-3; TRBD1 is a possible D gene (6 bases). Germline V gene sequence: CDR1 SGDLS, CDR2 YYNGEE. V lost 2 bases to trimming and J lost 4 bases, with 13 bases between them. The CDR3 has 15 amino acids. The CDR3: CASSVVAGEGNTIYF. CDR3 nucleotides: TGTGCCAGCAGCGTCGTAGCAGGGGAAGGAAACACCATATATTTT.

The chain employs TRBV28 and TRBJ2-7, with no clear D. Germline V gene data show CDR1 as MDHEN and CDR2 as SYDVKM. The CDR3 spans 11 residues. V lost 8 bases and J 3 bases, leaving 8 bases between the germline ends. The CDR3 spells CASARNYEQYF. The CDR3 DNA sequence: TGTGCCAGCGCTAGGAACTACGAGCAGTACTTC.

V and J are TRBV27 and TRBJ1-1; no clear D gene. With 5 bases removed from V and 2 bases from J, the gap between germline ends came to 15 bases. The CDR3 consists of 15 residues. Looked up from germline, CDR1 is MNHEY and CDR2 is SMNVEV (reference sequence). CDR3 in amino acids: CASSARRLINTEAFF. In DNA, the CDR3 is TGTGCCAGCAGTGCAAGACGACTGATTAACACTGAAGCTTTCTTT.

The CDR3 DNA is TGTGCCAGCAGCTTGGCCGACAGAGGGCACACTGAAGCTTTCTTT. Protein: CASSLADRGHTEAFF. The V call is TRBV5-4, the J call TRBJ1-1; possibly TRBD1 for D (5 bases). Germline CDR1 is SGHNT and CDR2 is YYREEE (reference sequence). The V gene lost 0 bases and the J gene lost 3 bases, with 12 bases spanning the gap. The CDR3 is made up of 15 amino acids.

The rearrangement uses TRBV7-9 and TRBJ1-2; 7 bases line up with TRBD1. Per the germline V gene, CDR1 is SEHNR and CDR2 is FQNEAQ (reference sequence). CDR3 size: 12 residues. V gave up 8 bases and J gave up 3 bases; unmatched junction bases: 3. CDR3 amino acids: CASVDRDYGYTF. CDR3 nucleotide sequence: TGTGCCAGCGTCGACAGGGACTATGGCTACACCTTC.

V gene TRBV19 combines with J gene TRBJ2-2, with 7 bases aligning to TRBD2. This CDR3 is 15 amino acids long. Germline V gene sequence: CDR1 LNHDA, CDR2 SQIVND (reference sequence). V was clipped by 2 bases and J by 5 bases; unmatched bases: 5. CDR3 nucleotide sequence: TGTGCCAGTAGTATACCCGGGACTATTACCGGGGAGCTGTTTTTT. It translates to CASSIPGTITGELFF.

With respect to this clone: This sample includes further DNA sequences coding for the same CDR3. The genes are TRBV28 and TRBJ1-2, with D possibly TRBD1 on 5 matching bases. This CDR3 comprises 13 residues. Trimming stripped 2 bases from V and 7 bases from J, with 11 bases between. Germline CDR1 and CDR2: MDHEN and SYDVKM. CDR3: CASSLGQGGGYTF. CDR3 DNA: TGTGCCAGCAGTTTAGGCCAGGGTGGTGGCTACACCTTC.

Here the CDR3 DNA reads TGTGCCATCAGTGAGTCCGGGAGAGCAGGGGGAGAAGGCTACACCTTC. As protein: CAISESGRAGGEGYTF. The rearrangement links TRBV10-3 to TRBJ1-2; 7 nucleotides align to TRBD1. V dropped 0 bases and J dropped 8; count of bases not matched to a gene: 12. Germline-derived CDR1 and CDR2 are ENHRY and SYGVKD. The CDR3 is 16 residues long.

This clone was seen more than once but under ten times. The rearrangement links TRBV18 to TRBJ2-1, with TRBD2 as a possible D gene (5 bases). V was cut by 1 base and J by 5 bases, with 15 bases left in between. This CDR3 is 16 amino acids long. Germline CDR1 reads KGHSH; CDR2 reads LQKENI. The CDR3 loop is CASSPLILRANNEQFF. CDR3 sequence (DNA): TGTGCCAGCTCACCACTGATCTTGCGGGCGAACAATGAGCAGTTCTTC.